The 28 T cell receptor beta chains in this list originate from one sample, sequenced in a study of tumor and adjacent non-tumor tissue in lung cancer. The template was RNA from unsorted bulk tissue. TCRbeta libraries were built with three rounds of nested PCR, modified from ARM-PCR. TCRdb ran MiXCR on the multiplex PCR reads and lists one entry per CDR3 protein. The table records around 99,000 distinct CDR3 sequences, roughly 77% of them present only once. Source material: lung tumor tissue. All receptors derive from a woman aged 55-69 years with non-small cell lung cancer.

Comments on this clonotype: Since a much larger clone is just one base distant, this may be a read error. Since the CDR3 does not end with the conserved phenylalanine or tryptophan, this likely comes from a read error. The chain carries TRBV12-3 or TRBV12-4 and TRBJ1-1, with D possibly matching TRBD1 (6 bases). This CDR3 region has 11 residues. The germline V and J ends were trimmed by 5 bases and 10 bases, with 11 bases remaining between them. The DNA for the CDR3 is TGTGCCAGCAGTATTCAGGGGAGAGCTTTCTTA. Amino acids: CASSIQGRAFL.

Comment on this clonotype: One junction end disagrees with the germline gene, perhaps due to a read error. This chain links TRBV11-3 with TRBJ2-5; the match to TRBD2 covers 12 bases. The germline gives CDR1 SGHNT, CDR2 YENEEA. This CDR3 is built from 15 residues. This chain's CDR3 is CASSPLAGGPETQDF. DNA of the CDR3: TGTGCCAGCAGTCCTCTAGCGGGGGGGCCCGAGACCCAGGACTTT.

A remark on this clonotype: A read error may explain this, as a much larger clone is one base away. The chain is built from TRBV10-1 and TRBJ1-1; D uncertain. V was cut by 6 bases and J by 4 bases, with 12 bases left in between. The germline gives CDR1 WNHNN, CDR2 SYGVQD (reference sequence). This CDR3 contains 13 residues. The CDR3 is CASSQTSSTEAFF. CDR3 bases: TGCGCCAGCAGCCAGACTAGCAGCACTGAAGCTTTCTTT.

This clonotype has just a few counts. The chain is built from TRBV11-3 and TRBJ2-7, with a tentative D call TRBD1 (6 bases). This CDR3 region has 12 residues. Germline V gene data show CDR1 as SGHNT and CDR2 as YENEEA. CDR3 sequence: CACSRDTWKQYF. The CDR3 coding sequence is TGTGCTTGCAGCCGGGACACTTGGAAGCAGTACTTC.

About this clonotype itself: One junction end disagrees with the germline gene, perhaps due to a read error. As DNA, the CDR3 is TGCGCCAGCAGCCGAGATCGTGGCAATCAGTCCCAGCATTTT. It yields the protein CASSRDRGNQSQHF. The V gene is TRBV4-3, the J gene TRBJ1-5; D ambiguous. The CDR3 contains 14 residues. Germline CDR1 reads LGHNA; CDR2 reads YSLEER.

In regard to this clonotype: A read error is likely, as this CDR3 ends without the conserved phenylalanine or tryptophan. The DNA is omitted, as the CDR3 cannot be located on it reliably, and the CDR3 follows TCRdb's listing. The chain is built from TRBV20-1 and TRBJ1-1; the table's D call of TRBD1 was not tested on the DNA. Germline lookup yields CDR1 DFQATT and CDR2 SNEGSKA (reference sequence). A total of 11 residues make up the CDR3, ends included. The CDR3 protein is CSAGANTETFS.

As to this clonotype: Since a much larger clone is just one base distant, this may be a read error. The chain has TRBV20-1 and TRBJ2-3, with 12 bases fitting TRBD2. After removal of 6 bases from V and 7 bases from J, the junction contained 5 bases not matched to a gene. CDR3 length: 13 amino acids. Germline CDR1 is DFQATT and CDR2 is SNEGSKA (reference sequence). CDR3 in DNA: TGCAGTGCCCTAGGACTAGCGGGGTATACGCAGTATTTT. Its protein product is CSALGLAGYTQYF.

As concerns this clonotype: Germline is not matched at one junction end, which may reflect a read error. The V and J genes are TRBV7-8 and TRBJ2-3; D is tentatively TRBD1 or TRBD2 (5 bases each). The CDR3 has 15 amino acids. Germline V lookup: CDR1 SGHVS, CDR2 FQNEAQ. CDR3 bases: TGTGCCAGCAGCGCCTTTGGGGGAGACACAGGTACGCAGTATTTT. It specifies CASSAFGGDTGTQYF.

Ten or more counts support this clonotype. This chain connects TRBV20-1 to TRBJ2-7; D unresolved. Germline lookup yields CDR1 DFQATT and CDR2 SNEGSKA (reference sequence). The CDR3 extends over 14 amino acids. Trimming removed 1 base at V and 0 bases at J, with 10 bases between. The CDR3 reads CSARVSASSYEQYF. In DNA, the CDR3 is TGCAGTGCTAGAGTTTCAGCGAGCTCCTACGAGCAGTACTTC.

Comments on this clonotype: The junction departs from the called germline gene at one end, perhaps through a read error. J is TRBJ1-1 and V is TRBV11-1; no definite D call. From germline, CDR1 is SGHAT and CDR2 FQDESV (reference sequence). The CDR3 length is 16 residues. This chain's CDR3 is CASSLVGAIPNTGAFF. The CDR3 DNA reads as TGTGCCAGTAGCTTAGTGGGCGCTATCCCGAACACTGGAGCTTTCTTT.

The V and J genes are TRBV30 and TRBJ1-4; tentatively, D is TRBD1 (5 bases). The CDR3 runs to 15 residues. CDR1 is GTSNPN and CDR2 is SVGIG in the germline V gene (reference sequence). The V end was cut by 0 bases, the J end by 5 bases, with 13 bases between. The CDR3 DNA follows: TGTGCCTGGAGTGTACCCTCCGGGGGGAATGAAAAACTGTTTTTT. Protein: CAWSVPSGGNEKLFF. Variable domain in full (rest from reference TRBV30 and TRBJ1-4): SQTIHQWPATLVQPVGSPLSLECTVEGTSNPNLYWYRQAAGRGLQLLFYSVGIGQISSEVPQNLSASRPQDRQFILSSKKLLLSDSGFYLCAWSVPSGGNEKLFFGSGTQLSVL.

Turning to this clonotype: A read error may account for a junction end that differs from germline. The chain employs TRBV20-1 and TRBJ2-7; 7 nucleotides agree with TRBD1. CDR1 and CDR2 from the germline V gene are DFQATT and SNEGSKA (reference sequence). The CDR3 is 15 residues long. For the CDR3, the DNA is TGCAGTACTAGGGGTACCGGGACAGTGGGTCGGGAGCAGTACTTC. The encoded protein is CSTRGTGTVGREQYF.

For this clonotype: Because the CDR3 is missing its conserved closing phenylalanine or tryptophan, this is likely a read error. CDR3 coding DNA: TGTGCCAGCTCTCGGCACAGGGGTCAGCCCCAGCATTGT. This gives the protein CASSRHRGQPQHC. This chain links TRBV11-2 with TRBJ1-5; TRBD1 matches at 7 bases. This CDR3 has 13 amino acids. Germline values: CDR1 SGHAT, CDR2 FQNNGV. V shed 8 bases and J 6 bases; nucleotides not matched to a gene: 7.

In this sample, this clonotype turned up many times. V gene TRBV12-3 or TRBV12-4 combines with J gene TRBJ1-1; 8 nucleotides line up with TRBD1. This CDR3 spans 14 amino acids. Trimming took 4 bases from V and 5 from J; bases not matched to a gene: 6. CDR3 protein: CASSSRGRETEAFF. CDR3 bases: TGTGCCAGCAGTTCCAGGGGGCGAGAAACTGAAGCTTTCTTT.

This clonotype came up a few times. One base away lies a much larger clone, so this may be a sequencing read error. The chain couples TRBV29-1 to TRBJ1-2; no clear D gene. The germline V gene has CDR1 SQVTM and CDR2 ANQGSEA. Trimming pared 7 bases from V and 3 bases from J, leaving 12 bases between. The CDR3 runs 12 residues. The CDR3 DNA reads TGCAGCGCCGACAATTGGGACTATGGCTACACCTTC. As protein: CSADNWDYGYTF.

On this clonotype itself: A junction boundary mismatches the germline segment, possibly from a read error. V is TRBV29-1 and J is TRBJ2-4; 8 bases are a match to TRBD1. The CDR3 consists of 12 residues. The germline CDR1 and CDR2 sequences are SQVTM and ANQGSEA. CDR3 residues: CSVTRGLSIQCF. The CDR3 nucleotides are TGCAGCGTTACCAGGGGGCTAAGCATTCAGTGCTTC.

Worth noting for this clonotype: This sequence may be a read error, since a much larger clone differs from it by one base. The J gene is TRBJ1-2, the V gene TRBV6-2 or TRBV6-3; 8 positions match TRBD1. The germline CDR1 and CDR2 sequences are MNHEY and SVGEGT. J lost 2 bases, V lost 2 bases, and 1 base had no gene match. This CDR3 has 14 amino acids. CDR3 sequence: CASSYGTGNYGYTF. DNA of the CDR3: TGTGCCAGCAGTTACGGGACAGGCAACTATGGCTACACCTTC.

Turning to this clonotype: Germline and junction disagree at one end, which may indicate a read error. CDR3 coding DNA: TGTGCCATCAGTGCACAGGGCCCGATCTCTGGGGCCAACGTCCTGAGTTTC. It is translated as CAISAQGPISGANVLSF. The chain couples TRBV10-3 to TRBJ2-6; the D gene is possibly TRBD1 (6 bases). CDR3 length: 17 amino acids. CDR1 and CDR2 (germline): ENHRY, SYGVKD.

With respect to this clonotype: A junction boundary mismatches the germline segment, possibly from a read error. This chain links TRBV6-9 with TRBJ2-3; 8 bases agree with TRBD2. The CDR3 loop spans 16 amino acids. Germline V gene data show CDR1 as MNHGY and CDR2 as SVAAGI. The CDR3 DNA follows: TGTGTCAGCACTTCGGCGGGGACTAGTGCTGGGGATACGCAGTATTTT. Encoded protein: CVSTSAGTSAGDTQYF.

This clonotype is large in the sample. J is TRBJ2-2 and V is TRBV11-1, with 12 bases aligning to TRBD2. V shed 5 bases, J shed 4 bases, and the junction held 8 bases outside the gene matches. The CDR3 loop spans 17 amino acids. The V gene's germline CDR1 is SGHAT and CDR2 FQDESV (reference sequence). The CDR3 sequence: CASSPRLAGESTGELFF. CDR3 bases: TGTGCCAGCAGCCCGCGACTAGCGGGAGAATCCACCGGGGAGCTGTTTTTT.

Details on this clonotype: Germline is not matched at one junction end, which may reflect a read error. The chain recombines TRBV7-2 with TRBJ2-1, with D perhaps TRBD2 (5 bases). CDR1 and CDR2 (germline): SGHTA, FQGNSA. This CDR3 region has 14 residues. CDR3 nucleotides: TGTGTCAGCAGCAACGGACTGGGTCAAGCTGAGCAGTTCTTC. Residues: CVSSNGLGQAEQFF.

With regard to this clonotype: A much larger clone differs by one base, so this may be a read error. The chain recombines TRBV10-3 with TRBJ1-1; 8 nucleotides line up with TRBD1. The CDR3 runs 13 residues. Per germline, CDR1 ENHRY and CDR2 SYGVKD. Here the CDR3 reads CAVRVTGGTEAFF. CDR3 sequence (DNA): TGTGCCGTCAGGGTAACAGGGGGCACTGAAGCTTTCTTT.

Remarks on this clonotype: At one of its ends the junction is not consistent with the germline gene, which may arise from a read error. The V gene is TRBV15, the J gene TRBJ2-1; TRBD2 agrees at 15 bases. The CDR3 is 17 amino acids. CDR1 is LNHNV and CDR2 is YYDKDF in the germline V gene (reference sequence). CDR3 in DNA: TGTGCCACCAGCAGAGGGACTAGCGGGGGGGCCTGGAATGAGCAGATCTTC. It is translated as CATSRGTSGGAWNEQIF.

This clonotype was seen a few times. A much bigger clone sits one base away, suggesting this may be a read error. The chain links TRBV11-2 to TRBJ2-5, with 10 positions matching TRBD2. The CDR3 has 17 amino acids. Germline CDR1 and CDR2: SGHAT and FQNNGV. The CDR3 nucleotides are TGTACCAGCAGCCACGAACTAGCGGGGAGCCTCCAAGAGACCCAGTACTTC. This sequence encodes CTSSHELAGSLQETQYF.

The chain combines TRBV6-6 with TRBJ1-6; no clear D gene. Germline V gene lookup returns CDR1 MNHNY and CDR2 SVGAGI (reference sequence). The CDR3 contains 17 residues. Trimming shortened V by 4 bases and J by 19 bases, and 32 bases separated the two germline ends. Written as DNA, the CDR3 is TGTGCCAGCAGTTTTGATGGAGAGAGCTCCTATAATTCACTCCTTCACTTT. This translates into CASSFDGESSYNSLLHF.

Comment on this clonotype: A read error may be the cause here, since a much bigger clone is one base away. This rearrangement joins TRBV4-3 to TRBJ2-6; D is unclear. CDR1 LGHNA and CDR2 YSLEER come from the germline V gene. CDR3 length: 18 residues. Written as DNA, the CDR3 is TGCGCCAGCACCCAAGAGCATGATTACTTCTCTGGGGCCAACGTCCTGACTTTC. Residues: CASTQEHDYFSGANVLTF.

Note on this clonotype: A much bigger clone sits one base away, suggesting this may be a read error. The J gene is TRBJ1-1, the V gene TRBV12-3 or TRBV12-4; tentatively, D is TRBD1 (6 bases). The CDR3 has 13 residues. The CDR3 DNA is TGTGCCAGCAGGGTCCGCGGGGGGCCAGCAGCTTCCTTT. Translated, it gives CASRVRGGPAASF.

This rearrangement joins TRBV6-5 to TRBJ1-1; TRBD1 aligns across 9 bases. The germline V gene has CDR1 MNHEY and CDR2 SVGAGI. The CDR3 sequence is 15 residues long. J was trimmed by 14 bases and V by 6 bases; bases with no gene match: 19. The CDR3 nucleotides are TGTGCCAGCAGAAGAAAAACAGGGGGCATCACTGAAACCTTCTTT. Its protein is CASRRKTGGITETFF.